The T cell receptor (beta chain) under discussion was sequenced for a study of radiotherapy plus CTLA-4 blockade in lung cancer. Study context: Overall, approximately 19% of patients showed an objective response, while about 30% attained disease control.

CDR3 length: 17 amino acids. Germline values: CDR1 KGHSH, CDR2 LQKENI. Trimming cost V 0 bases and J 5 bases; bases outside gene matches: 9. Whole-study results and caveats: Interferon-beta, together with early blood T cell clone dynamics, reportedly best predicted response. TCR clones from tumors expanded in blood after radiotherapy plus ipilimumab.

This table comes from immunoSEQ multiplex PCR, and its TCRdb copy is limited to in-frame clones, with some not included. The data contain under 110,000 clones, under 90% of them singletons. On this clone itself: Its antigen is undetermined.

The sample consisted of peripheral blood, taken from a patient treated with radiotherapy plus ipilimumab. The clonotype was recovered from a human donor with non-small cell lung cancer that progressed on radiotherapy plus ipilimumab. Some clones in this sample may be carry-over from other donors' samples. This rearrangement joins TRBV18 to TRBJ2-5; 10 bases map to TRBD2. CDR3 protein: CASSPPRSGGADETQYF. The CDR3 region has the DNA TGTGCCAGCTCACCACCTCGAAGCGGGGGGGCCGATGAGACCCAGTACTTC.